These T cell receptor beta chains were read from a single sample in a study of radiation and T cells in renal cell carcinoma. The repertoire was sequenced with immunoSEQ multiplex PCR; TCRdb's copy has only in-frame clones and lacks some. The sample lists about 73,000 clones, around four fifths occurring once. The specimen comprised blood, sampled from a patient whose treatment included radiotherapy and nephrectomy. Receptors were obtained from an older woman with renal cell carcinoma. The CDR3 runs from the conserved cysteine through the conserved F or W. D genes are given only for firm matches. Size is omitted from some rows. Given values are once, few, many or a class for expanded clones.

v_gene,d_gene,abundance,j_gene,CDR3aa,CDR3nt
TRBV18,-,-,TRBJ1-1,CASSPSIGTEAFF,TGTGCCAGCTCACCTTCGATTGGGACTGAAGCTTTCTTT
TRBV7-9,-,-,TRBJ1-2,CASSLDQGSYTF,TGTGCCAGCAGCTTAGACCAGGGAAGCTACACCTTC
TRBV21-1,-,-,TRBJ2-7,CASTTTREGIYSYEQYF,TGTGCCAGCACCACTACCCGGGAGGGGATCTACTCCTACGAGCAGTACTTC
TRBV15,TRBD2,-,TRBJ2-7,CATSTGLAGVLPYEQYF,TGTGCCACCAGCACCGGACTAGCGGGAGTGCTCCCCTACGAGCAGTACTTC
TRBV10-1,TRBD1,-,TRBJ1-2,CASSQMRDSGPFFSGYTF,TGCGCCAGCAGCCAGATGCGGGACAGCGGACCTTTTTTTTCTGGCTACACCTTC
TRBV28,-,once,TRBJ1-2,CASFTSRAGGYTF,TGTGCCAGCTTTACCAGCAGGGCGGGTGGCTACACCTTC
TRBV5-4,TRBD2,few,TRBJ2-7,CASSQTSGSSDEQYF,TGTGCCAGCAGCCAAACTAGCGGGAGTTCTGACGAGCAGTACTTC
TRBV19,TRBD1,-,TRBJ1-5,CASRTGTGYNSNQPQHF,TGTGCCAGTCGAACCGGGACAGGCTACAATAGCAATCAGCCCCAGCATTTT
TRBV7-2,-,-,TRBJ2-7,CASTPSGMSSYEQYF,TGTGCCAGCACCCCCAGCGGAATGAGCTCCTACGAGCAGTACTTC
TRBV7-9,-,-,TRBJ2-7,CASSSPRGHTYEQYF,TGTGCCAGCAGCTCCCCGCGGGGTCATACCTACGAGCAGTACTTC
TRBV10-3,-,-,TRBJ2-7,CATHLDRTYEQYF,TGTGCCACCCACCTTGACCGTACCTACGAGCAGTACTTC
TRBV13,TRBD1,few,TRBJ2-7,CASSLEGADYEQYF,TGTGCCAGCAGCTTAGAGGGGGCAGACTACGAGCAGTACTTC
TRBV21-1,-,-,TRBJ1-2,CASSKAYRVVGYTF,TGTGCCAGCAGCAAAGCTTACAGGGTAGTTGGCTACACCTTC
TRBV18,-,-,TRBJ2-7,CASSPQEDGYEQYF,TGTGCCAGCTCACCACAAGAGGACGGCTACGAGCAGTACTTC
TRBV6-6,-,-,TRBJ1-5,CASSYSGAGDQPQHF,TGTGCCAGCAGTTACTCGGGGGCGGGGGATCAGCCCCAGCATTTT
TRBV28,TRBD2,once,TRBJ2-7,CASNRGRGFNEQYF,TGTGCCAGCAACCGAGGGCGGGGGTTCAACGAGCAGTACTTC
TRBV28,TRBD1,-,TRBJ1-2,CASSLSTSGGGYGYTF,TGTGCCAGCAGTTTATCCACCTCAGGGGGTGGCTATGGCTACACCTTC
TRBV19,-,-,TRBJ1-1,CASTPGTPTNTEAFF,TGTGCCAGTACCCCAGGGACACCTACAAACACTGAAGCTTTCTTT
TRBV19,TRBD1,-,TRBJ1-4,CASSMGTGATNEKLFF,TGTGCCAGTAGTATGGGGACAGGGGCAACTAATGAAAAACTGTTTTTT
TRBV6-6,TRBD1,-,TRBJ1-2,CASSYVGTGVGYTF,TGTGCCAGCAGTTACGTGGGGACAGGGGTTGGCTACACCTTC
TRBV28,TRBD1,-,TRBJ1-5,CATRRVGTGVFNSNQPQHF,TGTGCCACTCGTCGGGTAGGGACAGGGGTTTTCAATAGCAATCAGCCCCAGCATTTT
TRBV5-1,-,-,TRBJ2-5,CASSTDRETQYF,TGCGCCAGCAGCACCGACAGGGAGACCCAGTACTTC
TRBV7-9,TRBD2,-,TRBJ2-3,CASSLAASGGDTQYF,TGTGCCAGCAGCTTAGCCGCTAGCGGGGGGGATACGCAGTATTTT
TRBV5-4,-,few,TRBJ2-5,CASRGETQYF,TGTGCCAGCAGAGGGGAGACCCAGTACTTC
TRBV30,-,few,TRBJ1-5,CAWTDSDRSNQPQHF,TGTGCCTGGACCGACTCCGACAGGTCCAATCAGCCCCAGCATTTT
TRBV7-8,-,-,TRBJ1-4,CASSSFTGGLFF,TGTGCCAGCAGCTCTTTCACCGGGGGACTGTTTTTT
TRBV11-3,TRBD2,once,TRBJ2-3,CASSLTSGTSDTQYF,TGTGCCAGCAGCCTGACTAGCGGAACCTCGGATACGCAGTATTTT
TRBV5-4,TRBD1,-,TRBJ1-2,CASSPAGGNYGYTF,TGTGCCAGCAGCCCGGCAGGGGGTAACTATGGCTACACCTTC
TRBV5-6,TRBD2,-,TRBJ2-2,CASSLAGGPSTGELFF,TGTGCCAGCAGCTTGGCGGGAGGGCCGAGCACCGGGGAGCTGTTTTTT
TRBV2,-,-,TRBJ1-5,CASSTSGTSNQPQHF,TGTGCCAGCAGTACCTCCGGGACGTCCAATCAGCCCCAGCATTTT
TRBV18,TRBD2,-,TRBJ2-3,CASSPLAGGSTDTQYF,TGTGCCAGCTCACCACTAGCGGGAGGGTCGACAGATACGCAGTATTTT
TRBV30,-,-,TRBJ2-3,CASLALRGTDTQYF,TGTGCCTCCCTGGCCCTGAGAGGAACAGATACGCAGTATTTT
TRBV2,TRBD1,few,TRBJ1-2,CASRAGTGSRYGYTF,TGTGCCAGCAGGGCCGGGACAGGGTCGAGGTATGGCTACACCTTC
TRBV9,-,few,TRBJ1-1,CASSVARVGGEAFF,TGTGCCAGCAGCGTAGCTAGGGTTGGGGGGGAAGCTTTCTTT
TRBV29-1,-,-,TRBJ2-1,CSATMINEQFF,TGCAGCGCTACAATGATCAATGAGCAGTTCTTC
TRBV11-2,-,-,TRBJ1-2,CASSLGVGGGYGYTF,TGTGCCAGCAGCTTAGGCGTTGGGGGAGGCTATGGCTACACCTTC
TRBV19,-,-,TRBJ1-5,CASSIPGTYSNQPQHF,TGTGCCAGTAGTATACCGGGGACTTATAGCAATCAGCCCCAGCATTTT
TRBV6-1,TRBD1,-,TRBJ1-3,CASSAFWGQGSGNTIYF,TGTGCCAGCAGTGCCTTTTGGGGACAGGGCTCTGGAAACACCATATATTTT
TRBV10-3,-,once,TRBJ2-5,CAIRTDRGEETQYF,TGTGCCATCAGGACGGATAGAGGGGAGGAGACCCAGTACTTC
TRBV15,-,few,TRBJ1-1,CATSPDIGTEAFF,TGTGCCACCAGCCCTGACATAGGCACTGAAGCTTTCTTT
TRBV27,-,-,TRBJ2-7,CASSLSTAASYEQYF,TGTGCCAGCAGTTTAAGTACGGCAGCCTCCTACGAGCAGTACTTC
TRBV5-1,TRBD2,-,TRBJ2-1,CASSRGLADYNEQFF,TGCGCCAGCAGCAGGGGACTAGCGGATTACAATGAGCAGTTCTTC
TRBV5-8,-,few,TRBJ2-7,CASSSSHGALLDEQYF,TGTGCCAGCAGCTCAAGTCACGGGGCCCTCCTGGACGAGCAGTACTTC
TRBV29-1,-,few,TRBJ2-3,CSTDRAGRDTQYF,TGCAGCACCGACAGGGCCGGGAGAGATACGCAGTATTTT
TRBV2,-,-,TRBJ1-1,CAIHQRAWNTEAFF,TGTGCCATTCATCAGAGGGCCTGGAACACTGAAGCTTTCTTT
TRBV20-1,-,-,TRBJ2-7,CSADSIYEQYF,TGCAGTGCGGATTCAATCTACGAGCAGTACTTC
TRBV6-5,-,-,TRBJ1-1,CASSYAAQPVEAFF,TGTGCCAGCAGTTATGCTGCCCAGCCAGTTGAAGCTTTCTTT
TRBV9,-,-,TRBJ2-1,CASSVRQESYNEQFF,TGTGCCAGCAGCGTACGACAGGAGAGCTACAATGAGCAGTTCTTC
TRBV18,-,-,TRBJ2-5,CASSPPAAGSQETQYF,TGTGCCAGCTCACCACCGGCGGCAGGTAGTCAAGAGACCCAGTACTTC
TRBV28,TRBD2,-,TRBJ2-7,CASSSPRGGVYEQYF,TGTGCCAGCAGTTCCCCTCGGGGGGGTGTGTACGAGCAGTACTTC
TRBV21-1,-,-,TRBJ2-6,CASSTRQESVSGANVLTF,TGTGCCAGCAGCACGCGACAGGAATCAGTCTCTGGGGCCAACGTCCTGACTTTC